These 22 T cell receptor beta chains share one sample of origin, sequenced in a study of T cells in Graves' hyperthyroidism and ophthalmopathy. RNA transcripts gave rise to amplified TCR beta CDR3 regions. TCR CDR3 underwent first-round RT-PCR with the HTBI primer set. TCRdb recomputed calls from the multiplex PCR reads with MiXCR, one row per CDR3 protein. The data contain roughly 500,000 distinct CDR3 sequences, 46% of them singletons. The sequencing sample was made of peripheral blood or thyroid tissue (not recorded which). The receptors come from an adult woman with Graves' disease, either hyperthyroidism or ophthalmopathy (not recorded which).

This clonotype was picked up many times. The chain links TRBV2 to TRBJ2-3; TRBD2 agrees at 7 bases. Germline CDR1 reads SNHLY; CDR2 reads FYNNEI. Trimming took 6 bases from V and 2 from J; bases not matched to a gene: 8. This CDR3 is 15 amino acids long. The CDR3 region is CASSSTSAFTDTQYF. CDR3 in DNA: TGTGCCAGCAGCTCAACTAGCGCCTTCACAGATACGCAGTATTTT. Based on the CDR3 plus reference TRBV2 and TRBJ2-3, the full variable domain is EPEVTQTPSHQVTQMGQEVILRCVPISNHLYFYWYRQILGQKVEFLVSFYNNEISEKSEIFDDQFSVERPDGSNFTLKIRSTKLEDSAMYFCASSSTSAFTDTQYFGPGTRLTVL.

This clonotype has at least ten counts. This chain uses TRBV20-1 with TRBJ1-5; 11 bases match TRBD1. Looked up from germline, CDR1 is DFQATT and CDR2 is SNEGSKA (reference sequence). The CDR3 spans 15 residues. The trim removed 1 base at V and 4 bases at J, leaving 3 bases unmatched. This CDR3 is CSARGGTGGNQPQHF. DNA for the CDR3: TGCAGTGCTAGAGGTGGGACAGGGGGAAATCAGCCCCAGCATTTT.

The chain uses TRBV2 and TRBJ1-6; 9 bases align to TRBD1. Germline CDR1 is SNHLY and CDR2 is FYNNEI. The CDR3 totals 15 residues. V trimming: 3 bases; J trimming: 6 bases; junction bases outside the gene matches: 3. CDR3 loop: CASSDRTGANSPLHF. CDR3 coding DNA: TGTGCCAGCAGTGATAGGACAGGGGCTAATTCACCCCTCCACTTT.

The table lists this clonotype with many counts. The chain couples TRBV5-8 to TRBJ1-1; 11 positions match TRBD1. Germline V gene lookup returns CDR1 SGHTS and CDR2 YDEGEE. The CDR3 is 15 amino acids. Trimming removed 2 bases from V and 4 bases from J; junction bases left unmatched: 4. CDR3 sequence reads: CASSFRGTGGTEAFF. The CDR3, as DNA: TGTGCCAGCAGCTTCCGCGGGACAGGGGGCACTGAAGCTTTCTTT.

This sequence joins TRBV6-5 and TRBJ2-6; 13 positions match TRBD2. CDR3 length: 20 amino acids. CDR1 and CDR2 (germline): MNHEY, SVGAGI. V was pared by 5 bases and J by 0 bases, with 10 bases of the junction left unmatched. The DNA for the CDR3 is TGTGCCAGCAGTCCCGGGACTAGCGGGATAACACCCTCTGGGGCCAACGTCCTGACTTTC. Translation gives CASSPGTSGITPSGANVLTF.

The chain uses TRBV27 and TRBJ1-2, with TRBD1 matching over 10 bases. The V gene end was trimmed by 5 bases and the J gene end by 8 bases; junction bases not matched to a gene: 11. The CDR3 has 15 amino acids. Germline V CDR1 and CDR2: MNHEY, SMNVEV (reference sequence). As DNA, the CDR3 is TGTGCCAGCAGTAAACGGGACAGGGGAGGCGAGGGCTACACCTTC. Encoded protein: CASSKRDRGGEGYTF.

In this sample, this clonotype turned up many times. The rearrangement uses TRBV7-2 and TRBJ1-3; D unclear. The CDR3 consists of 12 residues. Between the trimmed V and J ends, which lost 2 bases and 4 bases, there was a span of 3 bases. Germline CDR1 is SGHTA and CDR2 is FQGNSA. CDR3 amino acids: CASSLTGNTIYF. In DNA form, the CDR3 reads TGTGCCAGCAGCTTAACCGGAAACACCATATATTTT.

This clonotype was recorded only once. The rearrangement links TRBV6-5 to TRBJ1-6, with TRBD1 matching over 8 bases. The V gene's germline CDR1 is MNHEY and CDR2 SVGAGI. The V segment lost 2 bases and the J segment 6 bases; nucleotides outside the gene matches: 9. The CDR3 loop spans 17 amino acids. The CDR3 reads CASSYPRTGGGNSPLHF. The CDR3 DNA reads TGTGCCAGCAGTTACCCCCGTACAGGGGGAGGTAATTCACCCCTCCACTTT.

This chain connects TRBV7-2 to TRBJ2-2; the match to TRBD2 covers 7 bases. The CDR3 contains 16 residues. Unmatched junction bases numbered 12, after V lost 5 bases and J lost 6 bases. CDR1 and CDR2 from the germline V gene are SGHTA and FQGNSA. CDR3 sequence: CASSTPGGRAAGELFF. The CDR3, as DNA: TGTGCCAGCAGCACCCCCGGGGGGAGGGCCGCCGGGGAGCTGTTTTTT.

The genes are TRBV7-2 and TRBJ2-7; D is unresolved. The germline V and J ends were trimmed by 5 bases and 3 bases, with 11 bases remaining between them. The CDR3 is made up of 13 amino acids. Germline-derived CDR1 and CDR2 are SGHTA and FQGNSA. In DNA, the CDR3 is TGTGCCAGCAGCATCAAATTTGGCTACGAGCAGTACTTC. Translation: CASSIKFGYEQYF.

Ten or more counts support this clonotype. The chain joins TRBV12-5 to TRBJ1-5, with unresolved D. V was cut by 7 bases and J by 2 bases, with 9 bases left in between. The length of the CDR3 is 13 residues. Germline loops: CDR1 LGHNT, CDR2 FRNRAP. The CDR3 protein is CASALTGNQPQHF. CDR3 sequence (DNA): TGTGCTAGTGCCCTGACGGGCAATCAGCCCCAGCATTTT.

Only one count was recorded for this clonotype. At one of its ends the junction is not consistent with the germline gene, which may arise from a read error. The CDR3 DNA reads as TGCGCCAGCAGCGCCGGGGACTCTGGAAACACCACATATTTT. This translates into CASSAGDSGNTTYF. The chain recombines TRBV5-4 with TRBJ1-3; D is perhaps TRBD1 (5 bases). CDR1 and CDR2 (germline): SGHNT, YYREEE (reference sequence). CDR3 length equals 14 residues. The whole variable domain, filled in from reference TRBV5-4 and TRBJ1-3, reads ETGVTQSPTHLIKTRGQQVTLRCSSQSGHNTVSWYQQALGQGPQFIFQYYREEENGRGNFPPRFSGLQFPNYSSELNVNALELDDSALYLCASSAGDSGNTTYFGEGSWLTVV.

This clonotype has just a few counts. The V and J genes are TRBV25-1 and TRBJ1-1; 7 bases are a match to TRBD1. J lost 0 bases, V lost 7 bases, and 8 bases had no gene match. CDR1 and CDR2 from the germline V gene are MGHDK and SYGVNS. CDR3 length: 15 residues. The DNA of the CDR3 is TGTGCCAGCATAGGACAGGAGTTACTGAACACTGAAGCTTTCTTT. Protein sequence: CASIGQELLNTEAFF.

J is TRBJ1-5 and V is TRBV28, with D maybe TRBD1 (6 bases). V gave up 6 bases and J gave up 4 bases, with 16 bases separating them. Germline V gene data show CDR1 as MDHEN and CDR2 as SYDVKM. This CDR3 spans 15 amino acids. Here the CDR3 reads CASRIGGQGNQPQHF. The CDR3 region has the DNA TGTGCCAGCAGGATAGGTGGGCAGGGGAATCAGCCCCAGCATTTT.

Details on this clonotype: The junction differs from germline at one of its ends, possibly a read error. The genes are TRBV6-2 or TRBV6-3 and TRBJ2-5; D is possibly TRBD2 (6 bases). Germline assignment: CDR1 MNHEY and CDR2 SVGEGT. This CDR3 is 15 amino acids long. DNA of the CDR3: TGTGCCAGCAGTCACTCCGGGAGCGGCCAAGAGACCCAGTACTTC. It codes for CASSHSGSGQETQYF.

For this clonotype: The CDR3 carries no conserved terminal phenylalanine or tryptophan, so it likely arises from a read error. It is unclear where the CDR3 begins or ends on the DNA, so no DNA is shown, and the CDR3 is as TCRdb lists it. This sequence joins TRBV12-3 or TRBV12-4 and TRBJ1-1; the table gives TRBD1 as D, unverified against the DNA. The CDR3 totals 10 residues, both ends included. The CDR3: CASSRGTGSS.

The chain is built from TRBV29-1 and TRBJ2-1; 7 bases map to TRBD2. Per the germline V gene, CDR1 is SQVTM and CDR2 is ANQGSEA. This CDR3 region has 15 residues. J was trimmed by 2 bases and V by 7 bases; bases with no gene match: 11. CDR3 sequence reads: CSARPASGTYNEQFF. Here the CDR3 DNA reads TGCAGCGCCCGCCCAGCTAGCGGAACCTACAATGAGCAGTTCTTC.

Many counts were recorded for this clonotype. This chain connects TRBV5-6 to TRBJ2-7; D possibly corresponds to TRBD1 (5 bases). V gave up 3 bases and J gave up 3 bases, with 10 bases separating them. The CDR3 runs 13 residues. The germline CDR1 and CDR2 sequences are SGHDT and YYEEEE. CDR3 sequence (DNA): TGTGCCAGCAGCTCGGACACCATCTACGAGCAGTACTTC. The encoded protein is CASSSDTIYEQYF. Supplemented by reference TRBV5-6 and TRBJ2-7, the full variable domain reads DAGVTQSPTHLIKTRGQQVTLRCSPKSGHDTVSWYQQALGQGPQFIFQYYEEEERQRGNFPDRFSGHQFPNYSSELNVNALLLGDSALYLCASSSDTIYEQYFGPGTRLTVT.

The chain is built from TRBV6-5 and TRBJ1-4, with a weak D call TRBD1 (5 bases). The CDR3 totals 15 residues. V was shortened by 5 bases and J by 5 bases, with 15 bases between the two germline ends. Per the germline V gene, CDR1 is MNHEY and CDR2 is SVGAGI. CDR3 in amino acids: CASSGLRGRNEKLFF. The CDR3 nucleotides are TGTGCCAGCAGTGGACTCCGGGGACGGAATGAAAAACTGTTTTTT.

In this sample, this clonotype turned up many times. The chain links TRBV14 to TRBJ2-5; D unclear. This CDR3 is 15 amino acids long. Trimming shortened V by 1 base and J by 5 bases, and 14 bases separated the two germline ends. Germline V CDR1 and CDR2: SGHDN, FVKESK. The CDR3 DNA reads as TGTGCCAGCAGCCAAGTGCTCACCTCTGGGGAGACCCAGTACTTC. Translating gives CASSQVLTSGETQYF.

CDR3 sequence reads: CASSEVKVTFF. The CDR3 DNA follows: TGTGCCAGCAGTGAGGTCAAGGTGACGTTTTTT. The J gene is TRBJ1-4, the V gene TRBV2; D remains ambiguous. V lost 3 bases and J lost 16, with 12 bases in between. The CDR3 contains 11 residues. Germline lookup yields CDR1 SNHLY and CDR2 FYNNEI.

The J gene is TRBJ1-6, the V gene TRBV5-4; D is unclear. V was clipped by 0 bases and J by 5 bases, with 6 bases between them. The CDR3 is 14 residues long. The germline gives CDR1 SGHNT, CDR2 YYREEE (reference sequence). The CDR3 coding sequence is TGTGCCAGCAGCTTGGAACGGCATAATTCACCCCTCCACTTT. Translated, it gives CASSLERHNSPLHF.